This entry lists 7 T cell receptor beta chains sequenced from one sample in a study of blood T cell repertoires in COVID-19. The assay was immunoSEQ multiplex PCR, and TCRdb's table has in-frame clones only and misses some. The data show some 39,000 clones, roughly 77% seen once. Material: peripheral blood. These receptor sequences come from a man older than 75 with acute or convalescent COVID-19.

The V call is TRBV19, the J call TRBJ1-4; D remains ambiguous. This CDR3 is 16 amino acids long. CDR1 and CDR2 (germline): LNHDA, SQIVND (reference sequence). The V end lost 4 bases, the J end lost 4 bases, and 16 bases lay between the germline ends. CDR3 region: CASSTAQAAGNEKLFF. CDR3 in DNA: TGTGCCAGTAGTACGGCGCAGGCGGCGGGTAATGAAAAACTGTTTTTT.

This clone was observed many times. V usage is TRBV7-6 and J usage is TRBJ1-6; 9 bases are shared with TRBD1. V was pared by 4 bases and J by 7 bases, with 8 bases of the junction left unmatched. The CDR3 runs 16 residues. In germline, CDR1 is SGHVS, CDR2 FNYEAQ. CDR3: CASSSWTGDLNSPLHF. As DNA, the CDR3 is TGTGCCAGCAGCTCTTGGACAGGGGACCTGAATTCACCCCTCCACTTT.

This CDR3 reads CASSLEYSYGYTF. The CDR3 nucleotides are TGTGCCAGCAGCTTAGAGTACAGCTATGGCTACACCTTC. V and J are TRBV7-9 and TRBJ1-2; D gene uncertain. V was clipped by 1 base and J by 4 bases, with 7 bases between them. The CDR3 has 13 residues. Germline assignment: CDR1 SEHNR and CDR2 FQNEAQ (reference sequence).

The chain is built from TRBV5-5 and TRBJ2-7, with TRBD1 identical over 9 bases. Per the germline V gene, CDR1 is SGHKS and CDR2 is YYEKEE (reference sequence). CDR3 size: 14 residues. V was pared by 3 bases and J by 4 bases, with 5 bases of the junction left unmatched. CDR3 protein: CASSWTGEIYEQYF. DNA for the CDR3: TGTGCCAGCAGCTGGACAGGGGAGATTTACGAGCAGTACTTC. Filled out from reference TRBV5-5 and TRBJ2-7, the complete variable domain reads DAGVTQSPTHLIKTRGQQVTLRCSPISGHKSVSWYQQVLGQGPQFIFQYYEKEERGRGNFPDRFSARQFPNYSSELNVNALLLGDSALYLCASSWTGEIYEQYFGPGTRLTVT.

The chain has TRBV19 and TRBJ2-2, with a tentative D call TRBD2 (5 bases). V lost 7 bases and J 7 bases, leaving 22 bases between the germline ends. In germline, CDR1 is LNHDA, CDR2 SQIVND (reference sequence). This CDR3 contains 16 residues. The CDR3 region has the DNA TGTGCCAGTACCTTGAACAGACGGGGTGGCGGCGGGGAGCTGTTTTTT. This codes for CASTLNRRGGGGELFF.

This clone occurred once. The V gene is TRBV9, the J gene TRBJ2-1; no definite D call. Germline V gene data show CDR1 as SGDLS and CDR2 as YYNGEE. The V and J ends lost 0 bases and 1 base respectively, with 8 bases between them. This CDR3 has 15 residues. The CDR3 is CASSVASLSYNEQFF. The CDR3, as DNA: TGTGCCAGCAGCGTAGCCAGTCTGTCCTACAATGAGCAGTTCTTC.

This clone showed up many times. The chain employs TRBV4-2 and TRBJ2-1; 10 positions agree with TRBD2. The V gene's germline CDR1 is LGHNA and CDR2 YNFKEQ. V was clipped by 0 bases and J by 8 bases; unmatched bases: 7. The CDR3 consists of 16 residues. This CDR3 is CASSQEGSGGVDEQFF. The CDR3 DNA reads as TGTGCCAGCAGCCAAGAGGGGAGCGGGGGGGTGGATGAGCAGTTCTTC.